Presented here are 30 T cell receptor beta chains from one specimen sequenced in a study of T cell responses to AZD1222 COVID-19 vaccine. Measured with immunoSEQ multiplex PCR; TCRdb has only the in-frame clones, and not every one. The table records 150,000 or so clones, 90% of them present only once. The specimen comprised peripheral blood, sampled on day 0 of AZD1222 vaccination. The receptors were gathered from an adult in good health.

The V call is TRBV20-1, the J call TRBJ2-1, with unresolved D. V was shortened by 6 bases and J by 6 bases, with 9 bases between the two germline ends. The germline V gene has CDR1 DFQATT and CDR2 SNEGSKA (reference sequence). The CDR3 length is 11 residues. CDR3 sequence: CSAESVNEQFF. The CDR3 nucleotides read TGCAGTGCCGAATCCGTCAATGAGCAGTTCTTC.

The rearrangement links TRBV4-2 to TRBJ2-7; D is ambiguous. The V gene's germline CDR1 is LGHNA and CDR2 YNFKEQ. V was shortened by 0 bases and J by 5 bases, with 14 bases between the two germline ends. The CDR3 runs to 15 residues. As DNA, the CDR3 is TGTGCCAGCAGCCAAGAGCCTTTCTCTAGGGACGAGCAGTACTTC. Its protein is CASSQEPFSRDEQYF.

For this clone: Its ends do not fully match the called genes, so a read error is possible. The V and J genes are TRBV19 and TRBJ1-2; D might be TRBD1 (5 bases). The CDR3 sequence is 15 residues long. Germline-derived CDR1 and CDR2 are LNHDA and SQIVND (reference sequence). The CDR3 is CASTIRTGDNYGYTF. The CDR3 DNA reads TGTGCCAGTACTATACGAACAGGAGATAACTATGGCTACACCTTC. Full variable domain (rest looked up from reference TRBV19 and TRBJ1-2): DGGITQSPKYLFRKEGQNVTLSCEQNLNHDAMYWYRQDPGQGLRLIYYSQIVNDFQKGDIAEGYSVSREKKESFPLTVTSAQKNPTAFYLCASTIRTGDNYGYTFGSGTRLTVV.

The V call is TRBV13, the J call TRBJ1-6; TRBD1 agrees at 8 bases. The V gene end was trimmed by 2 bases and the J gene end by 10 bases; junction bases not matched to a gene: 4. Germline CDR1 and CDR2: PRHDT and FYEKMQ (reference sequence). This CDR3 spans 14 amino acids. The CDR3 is CASSLRQGLSPLHF. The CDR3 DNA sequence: TGTGCCAGCAGCTTAAGACAGGGGCTCTCACCCCTCCACTTT.

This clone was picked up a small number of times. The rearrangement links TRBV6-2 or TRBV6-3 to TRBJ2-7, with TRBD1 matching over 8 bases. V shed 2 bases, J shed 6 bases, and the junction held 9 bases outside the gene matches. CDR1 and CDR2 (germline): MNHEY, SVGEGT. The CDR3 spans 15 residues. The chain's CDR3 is CASSYLPDRGGEQYF. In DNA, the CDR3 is TGTGCCAGCAGTTACCTACCAGACAGGGGTGGCGAGCAGTACTTC.

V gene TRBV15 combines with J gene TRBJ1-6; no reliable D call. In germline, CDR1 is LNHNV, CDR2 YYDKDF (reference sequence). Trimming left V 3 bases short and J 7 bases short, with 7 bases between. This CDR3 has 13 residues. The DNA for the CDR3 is TGTGCCACCAGCAGTTCGTCCAATTCACCCCTCCACTTT. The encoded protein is CATSSSSNSPLHF.

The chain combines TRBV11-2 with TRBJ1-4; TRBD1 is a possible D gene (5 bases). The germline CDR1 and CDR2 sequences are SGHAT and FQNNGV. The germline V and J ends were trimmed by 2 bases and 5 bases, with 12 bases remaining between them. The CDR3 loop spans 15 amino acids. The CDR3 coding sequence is TGTGCCAGCAGCTTAAGCAGGGTTAGAAATGAAAAACTGTTTTTT. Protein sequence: CASSLSRVRNEKLFF.

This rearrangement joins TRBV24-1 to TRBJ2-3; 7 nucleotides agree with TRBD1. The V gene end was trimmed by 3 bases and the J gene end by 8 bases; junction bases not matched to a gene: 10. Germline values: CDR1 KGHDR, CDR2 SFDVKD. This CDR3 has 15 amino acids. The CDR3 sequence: CATSDPRQGFSTQYF. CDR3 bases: TGTGCCACCAGTGATCCTAGACAGGGATTTTCTACGCAGTATTTT.

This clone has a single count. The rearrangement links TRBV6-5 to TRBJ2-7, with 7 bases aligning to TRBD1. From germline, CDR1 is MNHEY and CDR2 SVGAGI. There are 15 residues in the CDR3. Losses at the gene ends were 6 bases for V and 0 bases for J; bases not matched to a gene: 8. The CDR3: CASSLNRGHSYEQYF. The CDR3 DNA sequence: TGTGCCAGCAGCCTGAACAGGGGTCACTCCTACGAGCAGTACTTC.

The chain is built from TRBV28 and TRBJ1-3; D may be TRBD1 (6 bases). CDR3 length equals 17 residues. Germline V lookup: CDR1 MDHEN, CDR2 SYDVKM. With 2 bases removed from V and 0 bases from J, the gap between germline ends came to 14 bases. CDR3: CASSLAGDTNSGNTIYF. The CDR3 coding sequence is TGTGCCAGCAGTTTAGCGGGGGACACCAACTCTGGAAACACCATATATTTT.

CDR3 sequence reads: CASSFTEGTEQFF. The DNA of the CDR3 is TGTGCCAGCAGCTTCACTGAGGGGACTGAGCAGTTCTTC. V is TRBV7-9 and J is TRBJ2-1; D assignment may be TRBD1 or TRBD2 (5 bases each). The CDR3 length is 13 residues. Deletions cut 3 bases from V and 9 bases from J, with 12 bases between. Per the germline V gene, CDR1 is SEHNR and CDR2 is FQNEAQ (reference sequence).

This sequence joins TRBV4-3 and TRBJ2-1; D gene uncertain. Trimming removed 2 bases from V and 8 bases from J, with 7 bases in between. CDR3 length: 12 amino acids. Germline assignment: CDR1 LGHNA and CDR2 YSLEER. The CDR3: CASSQFWDEQFF. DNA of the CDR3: TGCGCCAGCAGCCAATTCTGGGATGAGCAGTTCTTC.

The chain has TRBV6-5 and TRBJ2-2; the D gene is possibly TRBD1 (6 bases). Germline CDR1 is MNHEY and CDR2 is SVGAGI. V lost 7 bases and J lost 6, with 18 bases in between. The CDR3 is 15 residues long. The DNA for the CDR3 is TGTGCCAGCACCCCCGGGACATCAGTGTCCGGGGAGCTGTTTTTT. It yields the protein CASTPGTSVSGELFF.

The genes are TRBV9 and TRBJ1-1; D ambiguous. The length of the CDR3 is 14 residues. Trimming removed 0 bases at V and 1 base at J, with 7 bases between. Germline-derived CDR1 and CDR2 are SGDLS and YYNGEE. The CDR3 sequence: CASSVGGANTEAFF. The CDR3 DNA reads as TGTGCCAGCAGCGTAGGGGGTGCGAACACTGAAGCTTTCTTT.

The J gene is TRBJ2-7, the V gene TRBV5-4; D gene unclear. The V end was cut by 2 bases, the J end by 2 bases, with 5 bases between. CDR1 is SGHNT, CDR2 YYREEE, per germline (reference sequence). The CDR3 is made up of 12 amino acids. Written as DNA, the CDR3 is TGTGCCAGCAGCTTCGACACCTACGAGCAGTACTTC. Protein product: CASSFDTYEQYF.

The CDR3 sequence: CASSLTSSYNEQFF. The CDR3 region has the DNA TGTGCCAGCAGCCTGACCAGCTCCTACAATGAGCAGTTCTTC. The rearrangement joins TRBV14 to TRBJ2-1, with unresolved D. Trimming stripped 4 bases from V and 0 bases from J, with 7 bases between. The germline V gene encodes CDR1 SGHDN and CDR2 FVKESK. This CDR3 comprises 14 residues.

The CDR3 DNA reads as TGTGCCAGCAGCGCTACAGTAACGCATGGCTACACCTTC. Translated: CASSATVTHGYTF. V is TRBV28 and J is TRBJ1-2; no clear D. This CDR3 comprises 13 residues. In germline, CDR1 is MDHEN, CDR2 SYDVKM. V shed 6 bases and J shed 6 bases, with 14 bases lying between them.

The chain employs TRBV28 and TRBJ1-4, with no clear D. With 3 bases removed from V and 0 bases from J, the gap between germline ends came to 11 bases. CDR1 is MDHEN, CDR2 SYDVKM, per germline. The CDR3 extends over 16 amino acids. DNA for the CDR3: TGTGCCAGCAGTTTTGGGGTAATTGCAACTAATGAAAAACTGTTTTTT. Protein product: CASSFGVIATNEKLFF.

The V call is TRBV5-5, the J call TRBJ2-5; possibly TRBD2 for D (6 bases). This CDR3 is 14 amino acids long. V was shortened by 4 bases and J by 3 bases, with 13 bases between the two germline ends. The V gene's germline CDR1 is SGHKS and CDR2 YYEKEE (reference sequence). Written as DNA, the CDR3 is TGTGCCAGCAGCCGACTAGATCTAGAAGAGACCCAGTACTTC. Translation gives CASSRLDLEETQYF.

For the CDR3, the DNA is TGTGCCAGCAGTCAGGGCCCGGGAGAAGTCTACGAGCAGTACTTC. This gives the protein CASSQGPGEVYEQYF. The chain recombines TRBV6-5 with TRBJ2-7; D is possibly TRBD2 (6 bases). The CDR3 is 15 residues long. With 5 bases removed from V and 3 bases from J, the gap between germline ends came to 17 bases. Germline V lookup: CDR1 MNHEY, CDR2 SVGAGI.

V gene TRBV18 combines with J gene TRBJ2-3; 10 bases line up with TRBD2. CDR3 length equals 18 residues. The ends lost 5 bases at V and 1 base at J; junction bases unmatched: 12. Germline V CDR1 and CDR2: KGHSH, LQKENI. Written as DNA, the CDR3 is TGTGCCAGCTCAAATTACCTCGAGCGGGAGGGAGGCACAGATACGCAGTATTTT. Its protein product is CASSNYLEREGGTDTQYF.

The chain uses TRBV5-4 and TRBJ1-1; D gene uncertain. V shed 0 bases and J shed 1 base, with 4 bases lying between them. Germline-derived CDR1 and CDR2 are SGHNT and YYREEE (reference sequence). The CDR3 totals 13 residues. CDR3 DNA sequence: TGTGCCAGCAGCTTGGACGCGAACACTGAAGCTTTCTTT. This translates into CASSLDANTEAFF.

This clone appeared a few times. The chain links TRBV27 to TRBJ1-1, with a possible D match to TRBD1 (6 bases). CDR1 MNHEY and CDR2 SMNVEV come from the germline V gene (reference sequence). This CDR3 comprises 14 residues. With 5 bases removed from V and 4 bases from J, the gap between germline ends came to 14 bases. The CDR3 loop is CASSTYRDGTEAFF. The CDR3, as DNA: TGTGCCAGCAGTACCTACAGGGATGGCACTGAAGCTTTCTTT.

The CDR3, as DNA: TGTGCCAGCAGTTACTTCACTAGCAGCAATGAGCAGTTCTTC. It is translated as CASSYFTSSNEQFF. The gene calls are TRBV6-2 or TRBV6-3 and TRBJ2-1; possibly TRBD2 for D (6 bases). Germline V gene sequence: CDR1 MNHEY, CDR2 SVGEGT. Between the trimmed V and J ends, which lost 1 base and 6 bases, there was a span of 10 bases. CDR3 length: 14 residues.

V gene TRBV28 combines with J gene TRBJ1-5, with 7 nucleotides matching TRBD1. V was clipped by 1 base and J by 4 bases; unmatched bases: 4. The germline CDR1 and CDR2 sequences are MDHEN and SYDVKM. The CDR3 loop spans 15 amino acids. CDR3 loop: CASSLSGTVNQPQHF. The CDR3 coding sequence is TGTGCCAGCAGTTTATCCGGGACAGTAAATCAGCCCCAGCATTTT.

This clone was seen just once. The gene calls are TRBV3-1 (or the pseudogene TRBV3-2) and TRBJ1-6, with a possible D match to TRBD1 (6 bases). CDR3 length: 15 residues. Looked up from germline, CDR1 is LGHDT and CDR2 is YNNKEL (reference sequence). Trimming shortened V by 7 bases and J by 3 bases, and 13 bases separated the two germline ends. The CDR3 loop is CASTTQGSYNSPLHF. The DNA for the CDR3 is TGTGCCAGCACCACACAGGGCAGCTATAATTCACCCCTCCACTTT.

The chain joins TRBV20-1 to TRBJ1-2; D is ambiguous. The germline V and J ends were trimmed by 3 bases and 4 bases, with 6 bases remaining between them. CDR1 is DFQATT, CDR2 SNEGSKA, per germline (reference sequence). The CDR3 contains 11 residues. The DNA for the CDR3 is TGCAGTGCTAGTGCCTTCTATGGCTACACCTTC. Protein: CSASAFYGYTF.

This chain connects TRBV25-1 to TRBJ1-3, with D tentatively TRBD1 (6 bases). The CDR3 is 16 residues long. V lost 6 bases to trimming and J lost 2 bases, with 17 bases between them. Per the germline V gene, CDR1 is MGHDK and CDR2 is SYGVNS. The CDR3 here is CASSFSRTDTGNTIYF. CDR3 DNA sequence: TGTGCCAGCAGCTTTTCAAGGACAGACACTGGAAACACCATATATTTT.

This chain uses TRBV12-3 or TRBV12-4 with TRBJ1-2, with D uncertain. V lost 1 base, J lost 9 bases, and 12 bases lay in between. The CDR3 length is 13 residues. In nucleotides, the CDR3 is TGTGCCAGCAGTTTAGGTGCGACCCCGCGCTACACCTTC. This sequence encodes CASSLGATPRYTF.

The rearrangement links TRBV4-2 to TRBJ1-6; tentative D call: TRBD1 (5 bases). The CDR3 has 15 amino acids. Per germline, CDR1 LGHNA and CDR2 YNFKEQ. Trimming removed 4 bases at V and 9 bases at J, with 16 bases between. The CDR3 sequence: CASSPHRDDGSPLHF. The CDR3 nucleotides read TGTGCCAGCAGCCCTCACCGGGACGACGGTTCACCCCTCCACTTT.